These T cell receptor beta chains were read from a single sample in a study of T cells in Graves' hyperthyroidism and ophthalmopathy. TCRdb re-derived calls from the multiplex PCR reads in MiXCR, one entry per CDR3 protein. The sample contains 250,000 or so distinct CDR3 sequences, 15% of which appear only once. Sequenced material: blood. The receptors shown here come from a woman aged 50 to 60 with Graves' hyperthyroidism that later progressed to Graves' ophthalmopathy. CDR3s include the opening cysteine and the closing phenylalanine or tryptophan. The order of the fields is J gene, D gene, clone size, CDR3 length, V gene, CDR3 DNA, CDR3 protein. D genes are given only for firm matches. Some rows have no size entry. The others give once, few or many, or a class for an expanded clone.

j_call: TRBJ1-5
d_call: .
clone_size: many
cdr3_length: 12
v_call: TRBV28
cdr3_nt: TGTGCCAGCAAGGGTGCTTGGGAGCCCCAGCATTTT
cdr3_aa: CASKGAWEPQHF

j_call: TRBJ2-7
d_call: TRBD1
clone_size: many
cdr3_length: 16
v_call: TRBV20-1
cdr3_nt: TGCAGTGCTAGAGATCCTCTCCACCGGGACAGCTACGAGCAGTACTTC
cdr3_aa: CSARDPLHRDSYEQYF

j_call: TRBJ2-7
d_call: .
clone_size: many
cdr3_length: 12
v_call: TRBV30
cdr3_nt: TGTGCCTGGAGTAGGGGGAGTTACGAGCAGTACTTC
cdr3_aa: CAWSRGSYEQYF

j_call: TRBJ1-1
d_call: TRBD1
clone_size: many
cdr3_length: 15
v_call: TRBV24-1
cdr3_nt: TGTGCCACCAGTGGGAAAGGACAGGGTTTGACTGAAGCTTTCTTT
cdr3_aa: CATSGKGQGLTEAFF

j_call: TRBJ1-6
d_call: .
clone_size: many
cdr3_length: 15
v_call: TRBV18
cdr3_nt: TGTGCCAGCTCACCGGTCAGATACTATAATTCACCCCTCCACTTT
cdr3_aa: CASSPVRYYNSPLHF

j_call: TRBJ2-6
d_call: .
clone_size: .
cdr3_length: 16
v_call: TRBV9
cdr3_nt: TGTGCCAGCAGCGTACGGGGCCACTCTGGGGCCAACGTCCTGACTTTC
cdr3_aa: CASSVRGHSGANVLTF

j_call: TRBJ1-2
d_call: .
clone_size: few
cdr3_length: 15
v_call: TRBV19
cdr3_nt: TGTGCCAGTAGCCCCGACCGATCAGGGAACTATGGCTACACCTTC
cdr3_aa: CASSPDRSGNYGYTF

j_call: TRBJ2-7
d_call: .
clone_size: .
cdr3_length: 13
v_call: TRBV19
cdr3_nt: TGTGCCAGTCGGCTAGCCAGCTCCTACGAGCAGTACTTC
cdr3_aa: CASRLASSYEQYF

j_call: TRBJ2-3
d_call: TRBD2
clone_size: many
cdr3_length: 16
v_call: TRBV5-4
cdr3_nt: TGTGCCAGCAGCACCAGACTAGCGGGACGCACAGATACGCAGTATTTT
cdr3_aa: CASSTRLAGRTDTQYF

j_call: TRBJ1-3
d_call: .
clone_size: .
cdr3_length: 17
v_call: TRBV27
cdr3_nt: TGTGCCAGCAGCCCCCTCTGGCAACTCGACTCTGGAAACACCATATATTTT
cdr3_aa: CASSPLWQLDSGNTIYF

j_call: TRBJ1-6
d_call: TRBD1
clone_size: few
cdr3_length: 15
v_call: TRBV6-1
cdr3_nt: TGTGCCAGCAGTCAACAGGACAGGGCAGGATCACCCCTCCACTTT
cdr3_aa: CASSQQDRAGSPLHF

j_call: TRBJ1-2
d_call: .
clone_size: few
cdr3_length: 13
v_call: TRBV7-2
cdr3_nt: TGTGCCAGCAGCTTATATATGGGAGACATCGACACCTTC
cdr3_aa: CASSLYMGDIDTF